Shown below are 20 T cell receptor beta chains from a single sample sequenced in a study of shared clonotypes between healthy human individuals. Sequenced by immunoSEQ multiplex PCR; TCRdb stores in-frame clones only, minus some. The sample gives approximately 2,300,000 clones, 80% to 95% of which show up once; approximately 0.4% is in the top ten. Sequencing used naive CD4+ T cells from PBMCs. As for subset: CD45RA+ positively selected. All receptors come from a man younger than 35 in good health. Some clones in this sample may be carry-over from other donors' samples.

The rearrangement uses TRBV6-1 and TRBJ2-3; D is possibly TRBD2 (6 bases). The CDR3 loop spans 13 amino acids. V lost 6 bases and J lost 7, with 14 bases in between. The germline V gene encodes CDR1 MNHNS and CDR2 SASEGT. The CDR3: CASRAGTPYTQYF. CDR3 nucleotides: TGTGCCAGCAGGGCCGGGACTCCCTATACGCAGTATTTT.

J is TRBJ2-1 and V is TRBV6-5, with 8 positions matching TRBD1. Germline V gives CDR1 MNHEY, CDR2 SVGAGI. V lost 8 bases to trimming and J lost 5 bases; unmatched junction nucleotides: 11. The CDR3 runs 15 residues. CDR3 protein: CASGDRTGRNNEQFF. For the CDR3, the DNA is TGTGCCAGCGGGGATCGGACAGGGCGGAACAATGAGCAGTTCTTC.

The genes are TRBV28 and TRBJ2-5; TRBD2 matches at 9 bases. With V trimmed by 1 base and J by 2 bases, 5 bases remained unmatched. Germline V gene lookup returns CDR1 MDHEN and CDR2 SYDVKM. The CDR3 is 16 amino acids. The CDR3 coding sequence is TGTGCCAGCAGTTTATCCTTAGCGGGAGTACAAGAGACCCAGTACTTC. Encoded protein: CASSLSLAGVQETQYF.

This chain connects TRBV10-2 to TRBJ2-1; either TRBD1 or TRBD2 may fit D (5 bases each). Trimming shortened V by 8 bases and J by 9 bases, and 23 bases separated the two germline ends. This CDR3 is built from 15 residues. Germline V gene sequence: CDR1 WSHSY, CDR2 SAAADI. Here the CDR3 reads CASHGGGPTGLEQFF. For the CDR3, the DNA is TGCGCCAGCCATGGTGGCGGACCCACAGGACTTGAGCAGTTCTTC.

This clone came up once. The chain couples TRBV5-1 to TRBJ2-1; 9 bases are shared with TRBD1. Germline V lookup: CDR1 SGHRS, CDR2 YFSETQ. The CDR3 covers 15 residues. The junction had 12 bases not matched to a gene; V was cut back by 4 bases and J by 10 bases. For the CDR3, the DNA is TGCGCCAGCAGCGGCTTGGGGACAGGGACTAAGGAGCAGTTCTTC. Protein sequence: CASSGLGTGTKEQFF.

This chain joins TRBV28 and TRBJ2-7, with TRBD1 matching over 7 bases. The CDR3 has 15 amino acids. V shed 7 bases, J shed 4 bases, and the junction held 13 bases outside the gene matches. Germline CDR1 and CDR2: MDHEN and SYDVKM. The CDR3 coding sequence is TGTGCCAGCACCTATTGGGCAGGGACAGTTTACGAGCAGTACTTC. Amino acids: CASTYWAGTVYEQYF.

The chain links TRBV20-1 to TRBJ2-6; 8 bases match TRBD1. The CDR3 has 11 amino acids. V lost 5 bases and J lost 18; bases outside the gene matches: 9. Germline-derived CDR1 and CDR2 are DFQATT and SNEGSKA (reference sequence). The CDR3 DNA follows: TGCAGTGCTGGCGTGGGACAGGTAGAGACTTTC. Residues: CSAGVGQVETF.

Points on this clone: Other DNA sequences within the sample encode an identical CDR3. The chain recombines TRBV7-9 with TRBJ1-1; 7 nucleotides align to TRBD1. V gave up 3 bases and J gave up 5 bases; unmatched junction bases: 3. In germline, CDR1 is SEHNR, CDR2 FQNEAQ (reference sequence). The CDR3 contains 13 residues. The chain's CDR3 is CASSLQGGTEAFF. Written as DNA, the CDR3 is TGTGCCAGCAGCTTGCAGGGGGGAACTGAAGCTTTCTTT.

For the CDR3, the DNA is TGTGCCAGCAGAAAAGGTGGCGGAGTCAATGAGCAGTTCTTC. Translated, it gives CASRKGGGVNEQFF. This chain uses TRBV7-3 with TRBJ2-1; D gene unclear. Trimming took off 6 bases at V and 6 bases at J, with 15 bases between the two ends. Per the germline V gene, CDR1 is SGHTA and CDR2 is FQGTGA. The CDR3 loop spans 14 amino acids.

The gene calls are TRBV5-4 and TRBJ2-1; 7 bases fit TRBD2. Trimming removed 4 bases from V and 8 bases from J; junction bases left unmatched: 15. Germline V lookup: CDR1 SGHNT, CDR2 YYREEE (reference sequence). The CDR3 loop spans 16 amino acids. The CDR3 spells CASSLLVRENIDEQFF. DNA for the CDR3: TGTGCCAGCAGCCTCCTGGTGCGGGAGAATATCGATGAGCAGTTCTTC.

The V and J genes are TRBV10-3 and TRBJ2-5; D might be TRBD2 (5 bases). The CDR3 totals 14 residues. Germline assignment: CDR1 ENHRY and CDR2 SYGVKD. V dropped 3 bases and J dropped 3 bases, with 11 bases sitting between them. The CDR3 reads CAISDTRREETQYF. CDR3 sequence (DNA): TGTGCCATCAGTGATACTCGGCGGGAAGAGACCCAGTACTTC.

The CDR3 region is CASKKGRANNQPQHF. The CDR3 DNA reads TGTGCCAGCAAAAAGGGGAGGGCTAACAATCAGCCCCAGCATTTT. The chain carries TRBV28 and TRBJ1-5, with a weak D call TRBD1 (5 bases). Germline CDR1 MDHEN, CDR2 SYDVKM. Trimming took off 7 bases at V and 3 bases at J, with 16 bases between the two ends. CDR3 size: 15 residues.

The genes are TRBV7-6 and TRBJ2-5; 10 bases are a match to TRBD1. The CDR3 extends over 15 amino acids. The germline V gene encodes CDR1 SGHVS and CDR2 FNYEAQ. V shed 5 bases and J 6 bases; nucleotides not matched to a gene: 9. The CDR3 spells CASSERRDRGQTQYF. The CDR3 region has the DNA TGTGCCAGCAGCGAACGCCGGGACAGGGGACAGACCCAGTACTTC.

The V call is TRBV5-1, the J call TRBJ1-3; D remains ambiguous. Trimming removed 4 bases at V and 0 bases at J, with 11 bases between. Germline V gene sequence: CDR1 SGHRS, CDR2 YFSETQ. There are 15 residues in the CDR3. Written as DNA, the CDR3 is TGCGCCAGCAGCCCGGTCGCAGCCTCTGGAAACACCATATATTTT. Protein product: CASSPVAASGNTIYF.

V and J are TRBV28 and TRBJ2-3, with TRBD1 matching over 9 bases. V dropped 3 bases and J dropped 4; count of bases not matched to a gene: 17. The germline V gene has CDR1 MDHEN and CDR2 SYDVKM. This CDR3 has 19 amino acids. Here the CDR3 DNA reads TGTGCCAGCAGTTTGGCCGTCCTGTTGACAGGGGGAAGGGCAGATACGCAGTATTTT. The encoded protein is CASSLAVLLTGGRADTQYF.

This sequence joins TRBV28 and TRBJ2-7; possible D gene TRBD2, 5 bases. Germline CDR1 reads MDHEN; CDR2 reads SYDVKM. CDR3 length: 15 residues. V was shortened by 7 bases and J by 0 bases, with 16 bases between the two germline ends. The CDR3 protein is CASTESPGSSYEQYF. The DNA for the CDR3 is TGTGCCAGCACCGAGTCCCCGGGGAGCTCCTACGAGCAGTACTTC.

V usage is TRBV28 and J usage is TRBJ2-2, with D tentatively TRBD1 (5 bases). Germline CDR1 is MDHEN and CDR2 is SYDVKM. V was clipped by 5 bases and J by 0 bases, with 10 bases between them. The CDR3 has 15 amino acids. The CDR3 is CASSRRTSNTGELFF. The CDR3, as DNA: TGTGCCAGCAGTCGACGGACATCGAACACCGGGGAGCTGTTTTTT. The entire variable domain, with the rest obtained from reference TRBV28 and TRBJ2-2, is as follows: DVKVTQSSRYLVKRTGEKVFLECVQDMDHENMFWYRQDPGLGLRLIYFSYDVKMKEKGDIPEGYSVSREKKERFSLILESASTNQTSMYLCASSRRTSNTGELFFGEGSRLTVL.

The chain uses TRBV4-3 and TRBJ2-6; TRBD2 aligns across 10 bases. Germline CDR1 reads LGHNA; CDR2 reads YSLEER. The junction had 9 bases not matched to a gene; V was cut back by 1 base and J by 3 bases. This CDR3 is 19 amino acids long. The CDR3 nucleotides are TGCGCCAGCAGCCAAGCGCCTAGCGGGAGAAATCTTGGGGCCAACGTCCTGACTTTC. Its translation is CASSQAPSGRNLGANVLTF.

As concerns this clone: Other nucleotide sequences from this sample produce the same CDR3. The V call is TRBV11-2, the J call TRBJ2-7; a weak D match, TRBD1 (6 bases). V dropped 6 bases and J dropped 1 base, with 10 bases sitting between them. Germline CDR1 reads SGHAT; CDR2 reads FQNNGV. The CDR3 contains 13 residues. CDR3 sequence: CASSLGQSYEQYF. CDR3 DNA: TGTGCCAGCAGTCTAGGACAGTCCTACGAGCAGTACTTC.

As regards this clone: The same CDR3 can be traced to other DNA sequences in this sample. The chain is built from TRBV27 and TRBJ2-7; D gene unclear. Germline lookup yields CDR1 MNHEY and CDR2 SMNVEV (reference sequence). Trimming shortened V by 8 bases and J by 4 bases, and 3 bases separated the two germline ends. This CDR3 comprises 9 residues. CDR3 DNA sequence: TGTGCCAGCGGTTACGAGCAGTACTTC. Its translation: CASGYEQYF.